Sequencing of this TCR beta chain was carried out in a study of cytomegalovirus exposure and HLA in healthy donors. As for the study in general: An earlier analysis found 117 million unique TCR beta sequences from about 190 million T cells. Study-level results: Being productive about 87% or about 30% of the time was typical of most TCR beta V segments in an earlier analysis. Investigators reported fewer than 200 TCR beta chains as tied to cytomegalovirus. When analyzed later, a missense DCLRE1C variant was found to be linked to TCR beta V- and J-gene trimming.

For this clone: Its antigen is as yet unknown.

The CDR3 extends over 16 amino acids. Trimming took 4 bases from V and 4 from J, leaving 17 bases between them. Germline CDR1 reads LGHNA; CDR2 reads YNFKEQ. The PCR ran on 60 Vbeta and 13 Jbeta primers. TCRdb's table, derived via immunoSEQ multiplex PCR, lists solely in-frame clones and lacks some. The top ten hold 1% to 1.5% of the sample, which has some 110,000 clones, about 69% seen once. The chain combines TRBV4-2 with TRBJ1-5; D is unclear. The source material was PBMCs. The clonotype originates from a man in his forties or fifties in good health and CMV-seronegative. This CDR3 reads CASSPTKGEKNQPQHF. Here the CDR3 DNA reads TGTGCCAGCAGCCCTACCAAGGGAGAGAAGAATCAGCCCCAGCATTTT.